This T cell receptor (beta chain) came from a study of T cell responses to AZD1222 COVID-19 vaccine. General study findings and limits: The span of vaccine-associated CD4 TCRs extended across spike, with dominance at 160-218 and 743-854.

V lost 2 bases to trimming and J lost 3 bases, with 14 bases between them. The germline V gene encodes CDR1 SGHDT and CDR2 YYEEEE. This CDR3 has 16 amino acids. Comment on this clone: What it binds is unknown.

Repertoires were generated with immunoSEQ multiplex PCR, while TCRdb's copy carries only in-frame clones and drops some. This sample yields about 56,000 clones, of which over 75% are seen a single time; about 16% belongs to the top ten. The sequencing here drew on peripheral blood, taken on day 0 of AZD1222 vaccination. The rearrangement joins TRBV5-6 to TRBJ2-2; tentative D call: TRBD1 (6 bases). This TCR was recovered from an adult in good health. The CDR3 nucleotides read TGTGCCAGCAGCTTAACGGCCGGGACACACACCGGGGAGCTGTTTTTT. This codes for CASSLTAGTHTGELFF.